The sequence of this TCR beta chain was determined in a study of CD8 T cell repertoires and HIV-1 epitope variants. On the study more broadly: Separate wells received one of Twenty-five Gag or Nef variant peptides. Controls were a CMV, EBV and flu peptide pool, Ebola AY9 negative control, and no-peptide well. The study's findings and limits: Nine or ten antigen-specific TCR beta clonotypes were found; 5 to 7 seemed cross-reactive to variants. Only beta chains were identified, marking proliferation to antigen, not function.

This clone showed up just a few times. Its target is not known. The CDR3 contains 14 residues. Germline CDR1 reads SGHVS; CDR2 reads FQNEAQ. Trimming shortened V by 5 bases and J by 7 bases, and 17 bases separated the two germline ends. Some clones are missing from TCRdb's copy, which holds only in-frame ones; the method was immunoSEQ multiplex PCR. The table includes roughly 100,000 clones, roughly four fifths detected once. The sample was uncultured baseline CD8+ T cells from peripheral blood mononuclear cells (PBMCs). The sequence came from a male donor with HIV. J is TRBJ2-5 and V is TRBV7-8; maybe TRBD1 (5 bases). CDR3 protein: CASSPRQLTGTQYF. The CDR3 nucleotides read TGTGCCAGCAGCCCAAGACAGTTGACGGGGACCCAGTACTTC.